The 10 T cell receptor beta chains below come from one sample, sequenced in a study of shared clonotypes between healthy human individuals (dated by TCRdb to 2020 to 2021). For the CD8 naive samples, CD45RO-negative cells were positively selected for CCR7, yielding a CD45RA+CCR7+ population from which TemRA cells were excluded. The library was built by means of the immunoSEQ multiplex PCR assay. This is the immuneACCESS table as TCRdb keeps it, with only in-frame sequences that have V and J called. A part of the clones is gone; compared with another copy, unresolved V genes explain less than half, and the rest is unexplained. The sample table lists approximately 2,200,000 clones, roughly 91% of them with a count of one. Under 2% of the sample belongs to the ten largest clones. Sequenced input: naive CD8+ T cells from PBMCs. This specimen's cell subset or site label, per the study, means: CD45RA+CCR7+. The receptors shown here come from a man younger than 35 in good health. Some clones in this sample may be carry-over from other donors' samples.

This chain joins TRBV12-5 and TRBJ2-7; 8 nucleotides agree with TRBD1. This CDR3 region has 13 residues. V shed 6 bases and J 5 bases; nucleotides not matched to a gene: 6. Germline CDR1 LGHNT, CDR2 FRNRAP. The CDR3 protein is CASGADRGHEQYF. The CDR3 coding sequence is TGTGCTAGTGGAGCCGACAGGGGCCACGAGCAGTACTTC.

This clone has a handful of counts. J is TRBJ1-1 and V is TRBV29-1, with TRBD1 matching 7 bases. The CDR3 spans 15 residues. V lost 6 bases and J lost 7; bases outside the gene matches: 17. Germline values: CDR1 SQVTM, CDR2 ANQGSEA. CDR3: CSVPTGDGWEGEAFF. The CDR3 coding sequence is TGCAGCGTACCCACAGGGGATGGGTGGGAGGGTGAAGCTTTCTTT. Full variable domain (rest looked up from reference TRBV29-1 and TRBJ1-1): SAVISQKPSRDICQRGTSLTIQCQVDSQVTMMFWYRQQPGQSLTLIATANQGSEATYESGFVIDKFPISRPNLTFSTLTVSNMSPEDSSIYLCSVPTGDGWEGEAFFGQGTRLTVV.

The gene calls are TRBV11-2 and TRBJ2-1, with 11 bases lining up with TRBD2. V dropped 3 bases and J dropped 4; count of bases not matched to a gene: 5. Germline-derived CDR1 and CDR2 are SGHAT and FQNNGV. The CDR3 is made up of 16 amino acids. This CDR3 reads CASSLLAGGSYNEQFF. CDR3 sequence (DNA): TGTGCCAGCAGCTTGCTAGCGGGAGGCTCATACAATGAGCAGTTCTTC. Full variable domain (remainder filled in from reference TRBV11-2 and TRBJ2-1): EAGVAQSPRYKIIEKRQSVAFWCNPISGHATLYWYQQILGQGPKLLIQFQNNGVVDDSQLPKDRFSAERLKGVDSTLKIQPAKLEDSAVYLCASSLLAGGSYNEQFFGPGTRLTVL.

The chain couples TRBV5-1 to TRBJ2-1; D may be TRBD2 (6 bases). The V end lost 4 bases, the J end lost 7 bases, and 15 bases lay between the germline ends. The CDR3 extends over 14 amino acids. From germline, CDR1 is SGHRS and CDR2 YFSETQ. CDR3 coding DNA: TGCGCCAGCAGCAACGAAGGAGGAGGGAATGAGCAGTTCTTC. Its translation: CASSNEGGGNEQFF. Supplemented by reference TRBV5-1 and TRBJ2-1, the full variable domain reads KAGVTQTPRYLIKTRGQQVTLSCSPISGHRSVSWYQQTPGQGLQFLFEYFSETQRNKGNFPGRFSGRQFSNSRSEMNVSTLELGDSALYLCASSNEGGGNEQFFGPGTRLTVL.

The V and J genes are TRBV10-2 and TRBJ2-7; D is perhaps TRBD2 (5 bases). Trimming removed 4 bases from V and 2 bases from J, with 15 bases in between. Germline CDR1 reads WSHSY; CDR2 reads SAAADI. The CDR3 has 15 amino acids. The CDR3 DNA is TGCGCCAGCAGTGGGCGGGCGGCCCGTACCTACGAGCAGTACTTC. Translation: CASSGRAARTYEQYF.

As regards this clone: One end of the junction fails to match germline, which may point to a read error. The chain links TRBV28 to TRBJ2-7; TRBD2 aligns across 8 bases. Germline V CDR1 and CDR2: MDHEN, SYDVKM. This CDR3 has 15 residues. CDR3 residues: CASSLWGSGDYEQYF. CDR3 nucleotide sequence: TGTGCCAGCAGCTTATGGGGTAGCGGGGACTACGAGCAGTACTTC.

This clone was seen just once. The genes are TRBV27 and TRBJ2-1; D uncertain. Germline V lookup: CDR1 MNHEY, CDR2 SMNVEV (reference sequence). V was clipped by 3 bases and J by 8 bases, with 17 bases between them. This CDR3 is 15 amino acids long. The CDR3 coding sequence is TGTGCCAGCAGTTTGAGGTCCCCCTTTATGGATGAGCAGTTCTTC. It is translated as CASSLRSPFMDEQFF.

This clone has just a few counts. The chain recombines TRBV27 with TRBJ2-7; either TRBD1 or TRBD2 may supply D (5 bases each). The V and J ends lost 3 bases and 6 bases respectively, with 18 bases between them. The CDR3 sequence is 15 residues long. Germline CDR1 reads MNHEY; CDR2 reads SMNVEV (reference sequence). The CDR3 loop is CASSFAYGTYSEQYF. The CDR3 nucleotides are TGTGCCAGCAGTTTCGCTTACGGGACCTACTCCGAGCAGTACTTC.

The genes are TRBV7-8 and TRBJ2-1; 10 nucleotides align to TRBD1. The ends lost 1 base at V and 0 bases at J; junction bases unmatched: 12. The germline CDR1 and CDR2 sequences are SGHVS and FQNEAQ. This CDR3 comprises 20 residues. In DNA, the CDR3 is TGTGCCAGCAGCTTAGTAAGGGACAGGGGACATCGACTCTCCTACAATGAGCAGTTCTTC. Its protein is CASSLVRDRGHRLSYNEQFF.

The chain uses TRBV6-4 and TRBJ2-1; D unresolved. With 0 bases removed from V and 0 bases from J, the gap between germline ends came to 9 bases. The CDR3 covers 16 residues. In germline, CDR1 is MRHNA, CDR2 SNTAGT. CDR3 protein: CASSDSWSSSYNEQFF. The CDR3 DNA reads TGTGCCAGCAGTGACTCTTGGTCGAGCTCCTACAATGAGCAGTTCTTC.